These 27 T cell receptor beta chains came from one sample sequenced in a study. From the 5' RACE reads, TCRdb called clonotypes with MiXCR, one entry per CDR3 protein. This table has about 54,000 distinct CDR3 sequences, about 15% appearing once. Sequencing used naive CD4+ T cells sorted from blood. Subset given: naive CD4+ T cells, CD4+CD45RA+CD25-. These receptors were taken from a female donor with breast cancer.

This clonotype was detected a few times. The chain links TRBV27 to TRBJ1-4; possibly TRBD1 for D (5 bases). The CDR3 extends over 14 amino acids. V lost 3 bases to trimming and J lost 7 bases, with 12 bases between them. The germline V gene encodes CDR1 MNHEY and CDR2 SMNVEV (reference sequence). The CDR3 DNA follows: TGTGCCAGCAGTTTCTCTTGGGGGTCTGAAAAACTGTTTTTT. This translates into CASSFSWGSEKLFF.

The CDR3 here is CASSFSGSIGNEQFF. The CDR3, as DNA: TGTGCCAGCAGCTTTAGCGGGAGTATTGGTAATGAGCAGTTCTTC. The chain is built from TRBV5-5 and TRBJ2-1; 9 nucleotides align to TRBD2. Losses at the gene ends were 2 bases for V and 7 bases for J; bases not matched to a gene: 7. Looked up from germline, CDR1 is SGHKS and CDR2 is YYEKEE (reference sequence). The CDR3 contains 15 residues.

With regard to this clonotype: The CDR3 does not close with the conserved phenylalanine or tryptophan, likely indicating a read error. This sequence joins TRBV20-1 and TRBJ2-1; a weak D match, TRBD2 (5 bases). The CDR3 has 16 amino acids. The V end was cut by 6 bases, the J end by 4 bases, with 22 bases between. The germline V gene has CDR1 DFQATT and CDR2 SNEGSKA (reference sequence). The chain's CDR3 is CSAPSPPPAIYNEQFL. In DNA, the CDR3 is TGCAGTGCGCCTAGCCCCCCACCGGCGATATACAATGAGCAGTTCCTC.

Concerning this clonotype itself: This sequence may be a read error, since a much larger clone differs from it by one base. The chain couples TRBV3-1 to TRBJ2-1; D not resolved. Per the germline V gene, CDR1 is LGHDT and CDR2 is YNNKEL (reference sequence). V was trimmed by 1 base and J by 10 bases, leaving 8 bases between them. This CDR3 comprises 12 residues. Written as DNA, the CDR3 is TGTGCCAGCAGCCAAGGGAAAGAGGAGCAGTTCTTC. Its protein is CASSQGKEEQFF.

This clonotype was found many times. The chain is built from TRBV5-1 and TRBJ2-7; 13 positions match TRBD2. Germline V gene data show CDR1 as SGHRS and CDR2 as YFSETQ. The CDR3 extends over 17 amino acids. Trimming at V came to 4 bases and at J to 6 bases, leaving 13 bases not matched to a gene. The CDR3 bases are TGCGCCAGCAGCGCCTTACCGGGACTAGCGGGACATGTCGAGCAGTACTTC. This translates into CASSALPGLAGHVEQYF.

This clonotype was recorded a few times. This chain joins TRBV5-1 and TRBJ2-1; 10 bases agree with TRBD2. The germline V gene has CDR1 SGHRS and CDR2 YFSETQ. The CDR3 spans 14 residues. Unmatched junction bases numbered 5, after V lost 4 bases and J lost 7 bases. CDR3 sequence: CASSLTSGRNEQFF. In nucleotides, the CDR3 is TGCGCCAGCAGCCTGACTAGCGGGCGGAATGAGCAGTTCTTC.

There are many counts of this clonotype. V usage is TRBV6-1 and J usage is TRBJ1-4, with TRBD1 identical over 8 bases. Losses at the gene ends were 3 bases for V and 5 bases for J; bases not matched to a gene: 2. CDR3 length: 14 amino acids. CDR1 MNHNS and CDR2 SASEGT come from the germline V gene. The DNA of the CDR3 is TGTGCCAGCAGTGAGGACAGGGTAAATGAAAAACTGTTTTTT. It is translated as CASSEDRVNEKLFF.

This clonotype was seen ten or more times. The CDR3 region has the DNA TGCAGTGCTAGGGAAAGGGGGAAATCACCCCTCCACTTT. This sequence encodes CSARERGKSPLHF. The rearrangement joins TRBV20-1 to TRBJ1-6; weak D call: TRBD1 (6 bases). V was pared by 3 bases and J by 10 bases, with 13 bases between. The CDR3 is 13 residues long. Germline CDR1 reads DFQATT; CDR2 reads SNEGSKA (reference sequence).

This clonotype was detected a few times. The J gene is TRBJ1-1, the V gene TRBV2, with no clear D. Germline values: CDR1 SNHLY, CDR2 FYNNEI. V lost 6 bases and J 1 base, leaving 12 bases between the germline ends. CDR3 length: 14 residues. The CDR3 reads CASSGVYRNTEAFF. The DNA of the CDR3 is TGTGCCAGCAGCGGAGTTTACAGGAACACTGAAGCTTTCTTT.

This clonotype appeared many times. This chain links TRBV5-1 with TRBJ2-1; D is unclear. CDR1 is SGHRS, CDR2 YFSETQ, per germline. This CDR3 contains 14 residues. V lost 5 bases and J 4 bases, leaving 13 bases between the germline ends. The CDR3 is CASRTLGSYNEQFF. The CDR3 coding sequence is TGCGCCAGCAGGACTTTGGGCTCTTACAATGAGCAGTTCTTC.

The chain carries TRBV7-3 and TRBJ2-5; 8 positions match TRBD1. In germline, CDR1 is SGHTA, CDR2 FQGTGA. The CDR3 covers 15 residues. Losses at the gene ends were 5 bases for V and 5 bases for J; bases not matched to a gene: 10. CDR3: CASSRAGGARETQYF. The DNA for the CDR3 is TGTGCCAGCAGCCGTGCAGGGGGCGCGAGGGAGACCCAGTACTTC.

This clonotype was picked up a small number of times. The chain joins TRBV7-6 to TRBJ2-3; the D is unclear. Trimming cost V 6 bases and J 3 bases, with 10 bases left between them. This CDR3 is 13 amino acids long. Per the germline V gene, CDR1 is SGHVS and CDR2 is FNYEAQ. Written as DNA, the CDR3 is TGTGCCAGCAGTCCCAGGACGACAGATACGCAGTATTTT. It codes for CASSPRTTDTQYF.

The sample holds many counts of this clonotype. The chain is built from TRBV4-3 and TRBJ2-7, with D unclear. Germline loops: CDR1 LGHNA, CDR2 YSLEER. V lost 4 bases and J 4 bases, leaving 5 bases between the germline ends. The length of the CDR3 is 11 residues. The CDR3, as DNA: TGCGCCAGCAGCCCTAAGTACGAGCAGTACTTC. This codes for CASSPKYEQYF.

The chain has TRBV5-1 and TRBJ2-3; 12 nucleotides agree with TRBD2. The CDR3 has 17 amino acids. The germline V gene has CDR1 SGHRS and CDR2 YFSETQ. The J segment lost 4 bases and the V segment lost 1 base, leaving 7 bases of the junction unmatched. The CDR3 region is CASSLSVTSGGSDTQYF. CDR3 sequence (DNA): TGCGCCAGCAGCTTGTCAGTGACTAGCGGGGGCTCAGATACGCAGTATTTT.

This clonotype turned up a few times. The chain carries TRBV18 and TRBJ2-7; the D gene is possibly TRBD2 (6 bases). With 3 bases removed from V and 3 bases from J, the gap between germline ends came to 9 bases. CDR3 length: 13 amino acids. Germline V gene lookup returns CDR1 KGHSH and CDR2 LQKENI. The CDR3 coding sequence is TGTGCCAGCTCACCCACGGGAGTCTACGAGCAGTACTTC. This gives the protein CASSPTGVYEQYF.

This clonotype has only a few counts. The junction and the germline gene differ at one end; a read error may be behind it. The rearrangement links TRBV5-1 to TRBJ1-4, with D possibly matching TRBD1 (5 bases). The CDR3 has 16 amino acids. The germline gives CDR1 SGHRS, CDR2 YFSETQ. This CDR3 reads CASSLMGTGTNVKLFF. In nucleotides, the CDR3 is TGCGCCAGCAGCTTGATGGGCACGGGGACTAATGTAAAACTGTTTTTT.

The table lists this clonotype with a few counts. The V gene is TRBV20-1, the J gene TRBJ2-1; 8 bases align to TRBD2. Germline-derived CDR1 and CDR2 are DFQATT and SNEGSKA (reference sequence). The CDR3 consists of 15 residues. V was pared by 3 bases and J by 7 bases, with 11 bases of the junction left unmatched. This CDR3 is CSASSGLGVGNEQFF. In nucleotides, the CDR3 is TGCAGTGCTAGCTCGGGACTAGGGGTTGGTAATGAGCAGTTCTTC.

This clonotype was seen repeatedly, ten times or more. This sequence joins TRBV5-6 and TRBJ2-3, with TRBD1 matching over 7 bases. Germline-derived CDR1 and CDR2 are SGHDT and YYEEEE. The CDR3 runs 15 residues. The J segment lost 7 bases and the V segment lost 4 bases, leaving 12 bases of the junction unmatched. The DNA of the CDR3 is TGTGCCAGCAGCAGGCCGGGACAGTACGCAAATACGCAGTATTTT. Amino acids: CASSRPGQYANTQYF.

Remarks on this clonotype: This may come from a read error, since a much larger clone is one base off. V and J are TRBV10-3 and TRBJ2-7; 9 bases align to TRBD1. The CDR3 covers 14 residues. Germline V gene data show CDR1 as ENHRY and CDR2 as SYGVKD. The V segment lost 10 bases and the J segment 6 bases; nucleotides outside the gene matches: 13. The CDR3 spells CATNQDRGTGEQYF. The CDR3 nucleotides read TGTGCCACCAACCAGGACAGGGGAACCGGCGAGCAGTACTTC.

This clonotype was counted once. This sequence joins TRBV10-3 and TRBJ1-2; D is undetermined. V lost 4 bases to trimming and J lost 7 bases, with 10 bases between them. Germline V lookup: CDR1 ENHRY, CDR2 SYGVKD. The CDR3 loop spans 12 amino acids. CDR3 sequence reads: CAISGVKAGYTF. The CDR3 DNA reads TGTGCCATCAGTGGGGTGAAGGCTGGCTACACCTTC.

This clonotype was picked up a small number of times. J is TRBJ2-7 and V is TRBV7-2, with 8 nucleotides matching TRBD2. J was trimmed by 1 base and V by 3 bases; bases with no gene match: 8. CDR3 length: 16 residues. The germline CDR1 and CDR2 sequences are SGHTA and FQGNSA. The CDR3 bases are TGTGCCAGCAGCTTCTCCGGGACTAGAGGATCCTACGAGCAGTACTTC. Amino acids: CASSFSGTRGSYEQYF.

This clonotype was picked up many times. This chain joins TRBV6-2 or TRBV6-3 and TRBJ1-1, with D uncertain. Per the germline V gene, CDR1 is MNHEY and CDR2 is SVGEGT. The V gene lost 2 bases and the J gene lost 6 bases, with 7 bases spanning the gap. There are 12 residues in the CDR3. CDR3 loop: CASSYGVAEAFF. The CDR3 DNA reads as TGTGCCAGCAGTTACGGTGTCGCTGAAGCTTTCTTT.

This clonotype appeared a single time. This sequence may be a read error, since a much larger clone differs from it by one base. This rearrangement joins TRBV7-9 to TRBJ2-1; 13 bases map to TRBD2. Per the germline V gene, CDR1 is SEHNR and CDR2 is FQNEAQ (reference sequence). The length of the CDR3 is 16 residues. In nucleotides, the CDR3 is TGTGCCAGCAGCTTAAGGACTAGCGGGAGTAACAATGAGCAGTGCTTC. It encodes CASSLRTSGSNNEQCF. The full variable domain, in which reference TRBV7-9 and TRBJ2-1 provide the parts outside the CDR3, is DTGVSQNPRHKITKRGQNVTFRCDPISEHNRLYWYRQTLGQGPEFLTYFQNEAQLEKSRLLSDRFSAERPKGSFSTLEIQRTEQGDSAMYLCASSLRTSGSNNEQCFGPGTRLTVL.

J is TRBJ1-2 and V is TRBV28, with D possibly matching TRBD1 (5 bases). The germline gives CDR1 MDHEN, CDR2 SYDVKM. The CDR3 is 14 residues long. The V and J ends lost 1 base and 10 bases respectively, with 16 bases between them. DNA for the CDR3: TGTGCCAGCAGTTTATCGGGGGGGACGGATGACTACACCTTC. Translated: CASSLSGGTDDYTF.

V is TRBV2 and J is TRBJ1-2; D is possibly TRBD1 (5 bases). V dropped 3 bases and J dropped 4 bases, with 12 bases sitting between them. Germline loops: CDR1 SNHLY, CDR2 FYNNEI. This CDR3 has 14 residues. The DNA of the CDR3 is TGTGCCAGCAGTGATACCCCACAGGCCTATGGCTACACCTTC. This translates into CASSDTPQAYGYTF.

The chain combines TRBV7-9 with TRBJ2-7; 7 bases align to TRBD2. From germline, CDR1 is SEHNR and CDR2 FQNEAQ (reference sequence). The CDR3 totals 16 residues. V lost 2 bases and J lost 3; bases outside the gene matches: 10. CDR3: CASSLTRGGSFYEQYF. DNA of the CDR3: TGTGCCAGCAGCTTAACCAGAGGCGGGAGCTTCTACGAGCAGTACTTC.

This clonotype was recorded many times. This CDR3 is CSARDLRTLTGYTF. CDR3 nucleotides: TGCAGTGCTAGAGATCTTAGGACCCTTACTGGCTACACCTTC. The chain has TRBV20-1 and TRBJ1-2; D is unresolved. CDR3 size: 14 residues. Trimming took 0 bases from V and 7 from J, leaving 15 bases between them. Germline loops: CDR1 DFQATT, CDR2 SNEGSKA (reference sequence).